This T cell receptor beta chain was identified during a study of cytomegalovirus exposure and HLA in healthy donors. About this clone itself: Its specificity is not known.

Study findings and constraints: A few V segments could not be told apart, such as TRBV6-2 and TRBV6-3, and were left out.

The primer mix had 60 Vbeta and 13 Jbeta primers. The data were produced by immunoSEQ multiplex PCR, yet TCRdb's version contains in-frame clones alone and is incomplete. The table lists over 95,000 clones, around three quarters of them singletons, with approximately 2.5% in the top ten. From germline, CDR1 is MGHRA and CDR2 YSYEKL. V was pared by 0 bases and J by 6 bases, with 24 bases between. CDR3 length: 19 amino acids. This chain connects TRBV4-1 to TRBJ2-1; a possible D gene is TRBD1 (5 bases). Sequencing input: PBMCs. This TCR derives from a female donor in good health and CMV-seronegative. The CDR3 loop is CASSQDLARVQGEPNEQFF. The DNA for the CDR3 is TGCGCCAGCAGCCAAGATCTCGCCCGAGTTCAGGGCGAACCCAATGAGCAGTTCTTC.